The 23 T cell receptor beta chains given below trace back to one sample, sequenced in a study of blood T cell repertoires in COVID-19. The table came from immunoSEQ multiplex PCR; TCRdb's copy has only in-frame clones and leaves some out. The table records under 250,000 clones, 85% to 90% of them present only once. Material for sequencing was peripheral blood. The origin of the receptors is a woman aged 55-69 years with acute or convalescent COVID-19.

This rearrangement joins TRBV5-4 to TRBJ2-3; the match to TRBD1 covers 7 bases. The CDR3 extends over 18 amino acids. J gave up 0 bases and V 0 bases, and 10 bases lay outside the gene matches. Looked up from germline, CDR1 is SGHNT and CDR2 is YYREEE (reference sequence). In nucleotides, the CDR3 is TGTGCCAGCAGCTTGGCCGGAGTGACAGGGTCTAGCACAGATACGCAGTATTTT. This translates into CASSLAGVTGSSTDTQYF. Using reference TRBV5-4 and TRBJ2-3 for the parts outside the CDR3, the full variable domain is ETGVTQSPTHLIKTRGQQVTLRCSSQSGHNTVSWYQQALGQGPQFIFQYYREEENGRGNFPPRFSGLQFPNYSSELNVNALELDDSALYLCASSLAGVTGSSTDTQYFGPGTRLTVL.

In this sample, this clone turned up a few times. The chain carries TRBV2 and TRBJ1-5, with D maybe TRBD1 (5 bases). Trimming removed 8 bases at V and 0 bases at J, with 14 bases between. This CDR3 contains 15 residues. Looked up from germline, CDR1 is SNHLY and CDR2 is FYNNEI. The CDR3 region is CASSRQSNSNQPQHF. The CDR3 nucleotides read TGTGCCAGCTCAAGACAGTCTAATAGCAATCAGCCCCAGCATTTT. The variable domain in full, with the rest retrieved from reference TRBV2 and TRBJ1-5, is EPEVTQTPSHQVTQMGQEVILRCVPISNHLYFYWYRQILGQKVEFLVSFYNNEISEKSEIFDDQFSVERPDGSNFTLKIRSTKLEDSAMYFCASSRQSNSNQPQHFGDGTRLSIL.

CDR3 in DNA: TGCGCCAGCAGCCAAGAACGGACAGGGTTCGTCGAAAAACTGTTTTTT. Translated, it gives CASSQERTGFVEKLFF. The chain joins TRBV4-3 to TRBJ1-4, with 8 bases aligning to TRBD1. V was pared by 0 bases and J by 8 bases, with 8 bases of the junction left unmatched. The CDR3 runs 16 residues. Germline CDR1 LGHNA, CDR2 YSLEER.

The J gene is TRBJ2-2, the V gene TRBV25-1, with 8 bases fitting TRBD1. The germline V gene has CDR1 MGHDK and CDR2 SYGVNS. V lost 4 bases and J lost 6; bases outside the gene matches: 4. The CDR3 loop spans 14 amino acids. In DNA, the CDR3 is TGTGCCAGCAGTGCCCAGGGGGCTTCCGGGGAGCTGTTTTTT. Translating gives CASSAQGASGELFF.

This chain uses TRBV6-5 with TRBJ2-7; 8 nucleotides match TRBD1. The CDR3 has 13 amino acids. Germline V lookup: CDR1 MNHEY, CDR2 SVGAGI. J was trimmed by 5 bases and V by 6 bases; bases with no gene match: 6. Here the CDR3 reads CASSAQGVNEQYF. DNA of the CDR3: TGTGCCAGCAGCGCACAGGGGGTTAACGAGCAGTACTTC.

V is TRBV18 and J is TRBJ2-1; 11 bases line up with TRBD2. J lost 5 bases, V lost 6 bases, and 9 bases had no gene match. The CDR3 is 16 residues long. The germline CDR1 and CDR2 sequences are KGHSH and LQKENI. This CDR3 is CASSLRKLAGDNEQFF. CDR3 DNA: TGTGCCAGCTCCCTTAGGAAACTAGCGGGAGACAATGAGCAGTTCTTC.

This clone occurred once. The V gene is TRBV7-8, the J gene TRBJ1-1; TRBD1 aligns across 7 bases. There are 13 residues in the CDR3. V shed 6 bases and J 6 bases; nucleotides not matched to a gene: 7. The germline gives CDR1 SGHVS, CDR2 FQNEAQ. In DNA, the CDR3 is TGTGCCAGCAGTATTGACAGGGTGGCTGAAGCTTTCTTT. Translating gives CASSIDRVAEAFF.

The chain links TRBV29-1 to TRBJ2-5, with 11 bases matching TRBD2. J lost 5 bases, V lost 3 bases, and 14 bases had no gene match. CDR3 length: 17 amino acids. Per germline, CDR1 SQVTM and CDR2 ANQGSEA. The CDR3 region is CSVDTRSGGASSETQYF. The DNA for the CDR3 is TGCAGCGTTGATACCCGTAGCGGGGGGGCTAGTAGTGAGACCCAGTACTTC.

The genes are TRBV29-1 and TRBJ1-4, with D tentatively TRBD1 (5 bases). Germline CDR1 reads SQVTM; CDR2 reads ANQGSEA. This CDR3 contains 13 residues. Trimming stripped 7 bases from V and 12 bases from J, with 21 bases between. The CDR3 protein is CSAKGSNIGELFF. In DNA form, the CDR3 reads TGCAGCGCAAAGGGGTCCAACATCGGCGAACTGTTTTTT.

The table lists this clone with a count of one. This chain links TRBV2 with TRBJ2-1, with 8 positions matching TRBD2. Trimming took 6 bases from V and 4 from J; bases not matched to a gene: 5. This CDR3 region has 14 residues. Germline V CDR1 and CDR2: SNHLY, FYNNEI. CDR3 DNA: TGTGCCAGCAGGCGGGAGGCCCTTTACAATGAGCAGTTCTTC. This gives the protein CASRREALYNEQFF.

The chain uses TRBV19 and TRBJ2-1; 12 bases map to TRBD2. The CDR3 sequence is 17 residues long. V lost 2 bases to trimming and J lost 5 bases; unmatched junction nucleotides: 7. Germline CDR1 and CDR2: LNHDA and SQIVND (reference sequence). The CDR3 bases are TGTGCCAGTAGTATATCTAGCGGGGGGGCCCGGAACAATGAGCAGTTCTTC. Encoded protein: CASSISSGGARNNEQFF.

To note about this clone: Other DNA sequences in the same sample also yield this CDR3. This chain connects TRBV5-1 to TRBJ1-2, with D perhaps matching TRBD1 (6 bases). The V end lost 0 bases, the J end lost 8 bases, and 8 bases lay between the germline ends. The CDR3 spans 12 residues. CDR1 is SGHRS, CDR2 YFSETQ, per germline. The CDR3 spells CASSLEGEGYTF. The CDR3 DNA reads as TGCGCCAGCAGCTTGGAGGGGGAGGGCTACACCTTC.

The CDR3 DNA is TGTGCCAGCAGCCTAACGACTATTCGGAACACCGGGGAGCTGTTTTTT. As protein: CASSLTTIRNTGELFF. The chain uses TRBV14 and TRBJ2-2; D may be TRBD2 (5 bases). The CDR3 spans 16 residues. From germline, CDR1 is SGHDN and CDR2 FVKESK. V dropped 4 bases and J dropped 1 base, with 13 bases sitting between them. Based on the CDR3 plus reference TRBV14 and TRBJ2-2, the full variable domain is EAGVTQFPSHSVIEKGQTVTLRCDPISGHDNLYWYRRVMGKEIKFLLHFVKESKQDESGMPNNRFLAERTGGTYSTLKVQPAELEDSGVYFCASSLTTIRNTGELFFGEGSRLTVL.

J is TRBJ1-4 and V is TRBV12-3 or TRBV12-4, with D possibly being TRBD1 (5 bases). Trimming removed 6 bases from V and 7 bases from J, with 12 bases in between. This CDR3 comprises 13 residues. The CDR3 nucleotides read TGTGCCAGCAGATCAGGGTTGAGTGAAAAACTGTTTTTT. This translates into CASRSGLSEKLFF.

V gene TRBV7-2 combines with J gene TRBJ2-7; no clear D. The V end lost 5 bases, the J end lost 7 bases, and 15 bases lay between the germline ends. The CDR3 covers 13 residues. The germline CDR1 and CDR2 sequences are SGHTA and FQGNSA. CDR3 in amino acids: CASSTRMPGEQYF. CDR3 nucleotides: TGTGCCAGCAGCACCCGGATGCCCGGGGAGCAGTACTTC.

The chain uses TRBV28 and TRBJ2-7; 7 nucleotides align to TRBD2. J lost 3 bases, V lost 5 bases, and 7 bases had no gene match. The CDR3 length is 14 residues. Germline CDR1 is MDHEN and CDR2 is SYDVKM. As DNA, the CDR3 is TGTGCCAGCAGTCCCCCAAGCGGGGTCTACGAGCAGTACTTC. This translates into CASSPPSGVYEQYF.

This clone showed up just once. This sequence joins TRBV5-4 and TRBJ2-2, with D unresolved. The CDR3 contains 17 residues. The germline V gene encodes CDR1 SGHNT and CDR2 YYREEE (reference sequence). The V end was cut by 4 bases, the J end by 5 bases, with 21 bases between. The CDR3 coding sequence is TGTGCCAGCAGCCGCCAAGGAGCAGCTAGAGCGACCGGGGAGCTGTTTTTT. As protein: CASSRQGAARATGELFF.

V usage is TRBV15 and J usage is TRBJ1-1; TRBD1 might be the D (6 bases). V was shortened by 5 bases and J by 7 bases, with 14 bases between the two germline ends. Germline assignment: CDR1 LNHNV and CDR2 YYDKDF (reference sequence). This CDR3 region has 13 residues. The CDR3 DNA reads as TGTGCCACCAGCGGACGGGGGGCCCGTGAAGCTTTCTTT. Translation gives CATSGRGAREAFF.

This chain connects TRBV28 to TRBJ2-7; no clear D gene. Trimming pared 7 bases from V and 2 bases from J, leaving 15 bases between. Germline lookup yields CDR1 MDHEN and CDR2 SYDVKM. The CDR3 sequence is 14 residues long. The CDR3 protein is CASTPSFVTYEQYF. CDR3 DNA sequence: TGTGCCAGCACGCCTAGTTTTGTAACCTACGAGCAGTACTTC.

To note about this clone: Other DNA sequences from this sample encode an identical CDR3 as well. V and J are TRBV9 and TRBJ1-6; D not certain. Trimming removed 0 bases from V and 7 bases from J, with 11 bases in between. The CDR3 sequence is 15 residues long. Germline values: CDR1 SGDLS, CDR2 YYNGEE. The CDR3 sequence: CASSVGGSGNSPLHF. CDR3 coding DNA: TGTGCCAGCAGCGTAGGCGGATCCGGGAATTCACCCCTCCACTTT.

J is TRBJ2-5 and V is TRBV24-1; 8 bases align to TRBD1. The germline gives CDR1 KGHDR, CDR2 SFDVKD. This CDR3 has 15 amino acids. With V trimmed by 1 base and J by 5 bases, 5 bases remained unmatched. The CDR3 loop is CATSDFAQGAETQYF. The DNA for the CDR3 is TGTGCCACCAGTGATTTTGCCCAGGGGGCTGAGACCCAGTACTTC.

The genes are TRBV7-9 and TRBJ2-7; 9 bases map to TRBD1. The ends lost 7 bases at V and 1 base at J; junction bases unmatched: 8. CDR3 length: 15 residues. Germline assignment: CDR1 SEHNR and CDR2 FQNEAQ (reference sequence). The CDR3 reads CASTTDRGTSYEQYF. CDR3 bases: TGTGCCAGCACCACCGACAGGGGGACTTCCTACGAGCAGTACTTC.

CDR3 nucleotide sequence: TGTGCCAGCTCTAAGCTCGGGACTAACATTCAGTACTTC. Protein: CASSKLGTNIQYF. V is TRBV25-1 and J is TRBJ2-4; TRBD2 is a possible D gene (6 bases). There are 13 residues in the CDR3. Trimming took off 8 bases at V and 7 bases at J, with 15 bases between the two ends. Germline CDR1 is MGHDK and CDR2 is SYGVNS.